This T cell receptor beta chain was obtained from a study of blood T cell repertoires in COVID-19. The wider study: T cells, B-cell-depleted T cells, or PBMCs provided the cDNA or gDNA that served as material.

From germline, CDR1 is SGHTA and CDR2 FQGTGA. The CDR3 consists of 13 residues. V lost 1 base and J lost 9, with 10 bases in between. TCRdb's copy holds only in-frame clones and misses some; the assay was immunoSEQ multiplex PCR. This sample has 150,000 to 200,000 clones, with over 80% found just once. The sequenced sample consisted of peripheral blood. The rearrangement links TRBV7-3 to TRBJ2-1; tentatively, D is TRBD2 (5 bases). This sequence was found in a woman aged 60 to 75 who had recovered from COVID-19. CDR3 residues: CASSLRARGEQFF. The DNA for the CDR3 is TGTGCCAGCAGCTTAAGAGCACGGGGTGAGCAGTTCTTC.